The present T cell receptor (beta chain) was sequenced within a study of OX40 agonist ivuxolimab in advanced cancers. Overall study context: Of the patients, three showed partial responses, one with hepatocellular carcinoma and two with cutaneous melanoma. Study-level findings and limits: Compared with CD4+, CD8+ T cells on average had more expanded clones.

The assay was immunoSEQ multiplex PCR, and TCRdb's table has in-frame clones only and misses some. This table has 80,000 to 95,000 clones, 80% to 90% appearing once. This CDR3 has 14 amino acids. Trimming left V 5 bases short and J 7 bases short, with 17 bases between. Per germline, CDR1 LNHDA and CDR2 SQIVND (reference sequence). As for this clone: Its target is unknown.

The material sequenced was CD4+ or CD8+ T cells sorted from blood, taken in a trial of the OX40 agonist ivuxolimab. The origin of this receptor is an adult with an advanced solid tumor such as melanoma, head and neck, liver or kidney cancer. The chain is built from TRBV19 and TRBJ1-2, with D maybe TRBD1 (6 bases). In DNA, the CDR3 is TGTGCCAGTAGTGAACAGGGAGCGTCAGGTGGCTACACCTTC. Amino acid sequence: CASSEQGASGGYTF.